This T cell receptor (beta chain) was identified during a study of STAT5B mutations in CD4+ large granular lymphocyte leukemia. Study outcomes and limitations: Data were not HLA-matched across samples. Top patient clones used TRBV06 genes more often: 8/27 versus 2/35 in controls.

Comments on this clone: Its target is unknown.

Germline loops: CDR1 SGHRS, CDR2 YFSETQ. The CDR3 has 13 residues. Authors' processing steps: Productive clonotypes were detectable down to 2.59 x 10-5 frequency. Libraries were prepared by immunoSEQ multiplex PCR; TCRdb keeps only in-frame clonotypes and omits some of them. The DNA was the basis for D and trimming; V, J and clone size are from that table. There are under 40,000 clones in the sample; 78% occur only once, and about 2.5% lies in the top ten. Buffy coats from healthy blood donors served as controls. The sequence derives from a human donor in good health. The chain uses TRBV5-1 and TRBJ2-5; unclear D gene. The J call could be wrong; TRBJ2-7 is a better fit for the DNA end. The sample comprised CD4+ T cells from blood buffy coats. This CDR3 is CASSFARRYEQYF. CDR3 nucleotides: TGCGCCAGCAGCTTCGCCAGGCGCTACGAGCAGTACTTC.